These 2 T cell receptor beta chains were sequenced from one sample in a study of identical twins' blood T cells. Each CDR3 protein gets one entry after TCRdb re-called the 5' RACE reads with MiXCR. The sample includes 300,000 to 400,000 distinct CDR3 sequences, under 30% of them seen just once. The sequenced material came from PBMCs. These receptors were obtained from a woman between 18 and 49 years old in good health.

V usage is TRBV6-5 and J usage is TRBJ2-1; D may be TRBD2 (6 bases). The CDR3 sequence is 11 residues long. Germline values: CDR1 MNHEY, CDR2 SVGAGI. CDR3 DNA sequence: TGTATAACAACACTAGCACATGAGCAGTTCTTC. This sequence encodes CITTLAHEQFF.

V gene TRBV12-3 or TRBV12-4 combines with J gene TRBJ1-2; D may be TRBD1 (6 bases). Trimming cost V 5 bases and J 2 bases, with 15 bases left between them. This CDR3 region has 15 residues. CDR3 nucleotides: TGTGCCAGCAGTCAAACAGGGTTTTCGAACTATGGCTACACCTTC. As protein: CASSQTGFSNYGYTF.